The 21 T cell receptor beta chains given below trace back to one sample, sequenced in a study of CD8+ T cells in alopecia areata. Treatment reported: oral pan-JAK inhibitor, 5-10 mg twice daily. Extraction of RNA preceded its reverse transcription into cDNA, which served as the sequencing template. Using immunoSEQ multiplex PCR, the repertoire was profiled, and TCRdb retains in-frame clones only, with some absent. Of about 200,000 clones listed, just under 65% are singletons. The sample was CD4+ T cells sorted from blood, taken around week 50, from a patient treated with tofacitinib. These receptor sequences come from a human donor with alopecia areata.

The chain employs TRBV4-3 and TRBJ2-1; 10 bases agree with TRBD1. There are 15 residues in the CDR3. The germline gives CDR1 LGHNA, CDR2 YSLEER. The V gene end was trimmed by 2 bases and the J gene end by 6 bases; junction bases not matched to a gene: 4. CDR3 bases: TGCGCCAGCAGCCAACCAGGGACAGGGGTCAATGAGCAGTTCTTC. This encodes CASSQPGTGVNEQFF.

V and J are TRBV5-1 and TRBJ2-1, with D unresolved. CDR1 is SGHRS, CDR2 YFSETQ, per germline. This CDR3 comprises 13 residues. Deletions cut 5 bases from V and 4 bases from J, with 10 bases between. CDR3 protein: CASSSDGYNEQFF. The CDR3 DNA is TGCGCCAGCAGTTCCGACGGATACAATGAGCAGTTCTTC.

The CDR3 nucleotides read TGTGCCAGCAGTCGACCACTTGGGGGAACTGAAGCTTTCTTT. It specifies CASSRPLGGTEAFF. This chain uses TRBV6-6 with TRBJ1-1; a weak D match, TRBD1 (5 bases). V was shortened by 5 bases and J by 5 bases, with 15 bases between the two germline ends. Germline V CDR1 and CDR2: MNHNY, SVGAGI (reference sequence). This CDR3 has 14 amino acids.

V gene TRBV5-1 combines with J gene TRBJ1-1; D is undetermined. Between the trimmed V and J ends, which lost 1 base and 7 bases, there was a span of 17 bases. The germline CDR1 and CDR2 sequences are SGHRS and YFSETQ. The length of the CDR3 is 15 residues. The chain's CDR3 is CASSLSDPAGVEAFF. CDR3 bases: TGCGCCAGCAGCTTGTCGGACCCCGCGGGTGTTGAAGCTTTCTTT.

This chain links TRBV5-6 with TRBJ1-4; D is unresolved. V lost 0 bases, J lost 5 bases, and 11 bases lay in between. Per germline, CDR1 SGHDT and CDR2 YYEEEE. CDR3 size: 15 residues. CDR3 region: CASSLVDRRNEKLFF. The CDR3 DNA is TGTGCCAGCAGCTTGGTAGATCGACGGAATGAAAAACTGTTTTTT.

The chain joins TRBV7-2 to TRBJ1-2; a possible D gene is TRBD1 (5 bases). From germline, CDR1 is SGHTA and CDR2 FQGNSA. The CDR3 runs to 12 residues. Trimming pared 5 bases from V and 7 bases from J, leaving 11 bases between. CDR3 residues: CASSLWGGGYTF. The DNA for the CDR3 is TGTGCCAGCAGCCTGTGGGGGGGTGGCTACACCTTC.

V usage is TRBV4-3 and J usage is TRBJ2-3, with a weak D call TRBD2 (5 bases). The CDR3 runs to 16 residues. Per germline, CDR1 LGHNA and CDR2 YSLEER. V gave up 2 bases and J gave up 6 bases, with 18 bases separating them. The CDR3 spells CASSQTLATVRDTQYF. In nucleotides, the CDR3 is TGCGCCAGCAGCCAAACTCTAGCCACCGTAAGGGATACGCAGTATTTT.

This CDR3 reads CASSEGTPNTIYF. CDR3 coding DNA: TGTGCCAGCAGCGAAGGGACACCGAACACCATATATTTT. This chain uses TRBV9 with TRBJ1-3; TRBD1 is a possible D gene (6 bases). This CDR3 region has 13 residues. V was shortened by 3 bases and J by 7 bases, with 11 bases between the two germline ends. The germline V gene encodes CDR1 SGDLS and CDR2 YYNGEE.

Only a few counts were recorded for this clone. The V and J genes are TRBV10-3 and TRBJ2-3, with TRBD2 identical over 7 bases. This CDR3 region has 12 residues. V gave up 10 bases and J gave up 2 bases; unmatched junction bases: 3. In germline, CDR1 is ENHRY, CDR2 SYGVKD. The CDR3 DNA is TGTGCCAACCGGGGGGACACAGATACGCAGTATTTT. It yields the protein CANRGDTDTQYF.

This clone was found many times. The genes are TRBV5-4 and TRBJ1-1; no clear D gene. The V and J ends lost 2 bases and 3 bases respectively, with 11 bases between them. The CDR3 runs to 14 residues. Germline CDR1 SGHNT, CDR2 YYREEE (reference sequence). CDR3 nucleotide sequence: TGTGCCAGCAGCTTAGGCCCGGAGGACACTGAAGCTTTCTTT. Its translation: CASSLGPEDTEAFF.

The V and J genes are TRBV7-8 and TRBJ2-7; 7 nucleotides agree with TRBD1. Unmatched junction bases numbered 6, after V lost 4 bases and J lost 6 bases. Germline CDR1 is SGHVS and CDR2 is FQNEAQ. The CDR3 contains 13 residues. The CDR3 coding sequence is TGTGCCAGCAGCTCCCAGGGGGTAGGCGAGCAGTACTTC. Protein product: CASSSQGVGEQYF.

This clone was detected a few times. This chain links TRBV29-1 with TRBJ2-1; tentative D call: TRBD1 (6 bases). V lost 5 bases to trimming and J lost 5 bases, with 16 bases between them. The CDR3 is 14 amino acids. Germline V gene data show CDR1 as SQVTM and CDR2 as ANQGSEA. The CDR3 spells CSVRSGQINNEQFF. The CDR3 DNA is TGCAGCGTTCGTTCCGGACAGATCAACAATGAGCAGTTCTTC.

The chain employs TRBV7-2 and TRBJ2-3; TRBD2 matches at 7 bases. The trim removed 4 bases at V and 3 bases at J, leaving 7 bases unmatched. CDR3 length: 15 residues. The germline V gene has CDR1 SGHTA and CDR2 FQGNSA. Written as DNA, the CDR3 is TGTGCCAGCAGCTACAGGACTAGTAGAACAGATACGCAGTATTTT. It encodes CASSYRTSRTDTQYF.

By frequency in the sample, this clone is medium-sized. The V call is TRBV9, the J call TRBJ2-3, with 9 bases that match TRBD2. After removal of 0 bases from V and 0 bases from J, the junction contained 5 bases not matched to a gene. The CDR3 consists of 17 residues. Germline V lookup: CDR1 SGDLS, CDR2 YYNGEE. The CDR3 is CASSVAALAGSTDTQYF. CDR3 DNA sequence: TGTGCCAGCAGCGTAGCTGCCCTAGCGGGGAGCACAGATACGCAGTATTTT.

The rearrangement links TRBV5-1 to TRBJ2-5, with no clear D. The CDR3 has 11 amino acids. Per germline, CDR1 SGHRS and CDR2 YFSETQ. Trimming shortened V by 5 bases and J by 3 bases, and 5 bases separated the two germline ends. CDR3: CASRTKETQYF. Here the CDR3 DNA reads TGCGCCAGCAGGACAAAAGAGACCCAGTACTTC.

This clone was seen only a few times. The V and J genes are TRBV30 and TRBJ2-1; possible D gene TRBD2, 6 bases. This CDR3 is 12 amino acids long. CDR1 is GTSNPN, CDR2 SVGIG, per germline (reference sequence). V gave up 0 bases and J gave up 13 bases, with 13 bases separating them. CDR3 bases: TGTGCCTGGAGTGTAACGGGAGTCAACCAGTTCTTC. Encoded protein: CAWSVTGVNQFF.

The chain is built from TRBV7-2 and TRBJ2-3; no clear D gene. The V end was cut by 7 bases, the J end by 0 bases, with 17 bases between. This CDR3 has 16 residues. The V gene's germline CDR1 is SGHTA and CDR2 FQGNSA. The CDR3 reads CASTQDGSISTDTQYF. CDR3 in DNA: TGTGCCAGCACCCAAGACGGATCCATTAGCACAGATACGCAGTATTTT.

V and J are TRBV7-2 and TRBJ2-7; D remains ambiguous. This CDR3 is 13 amino acids long. The V gene lost 5 bases and the J gene lost 3 bases, with 11 bases spanning the gap. Germline V gene sequence: CDR1 SGHTA, CDR2 FQGNSA. CDR3 DNA sequence: TGTGCCAGCAGCCCCGGGCGGAACTACGAGCAGTACTTC. Translating gives CASSPGRNYEQYF.

The chain is built from TRBV11-3 and TRBJ2-1; D gene unclear. V lost 5 bases and J 5 bases, leaving 16 bases between the germline ends. The CDR3 spans 15 residues. CDR1 is SGHNT and CDR2 is YENEEA in the germline V gene. The CDR3 bases are TGTGCCAGCAGCAACCGCCGAGGAATTCACAATGAGCAGTTCTTC. Residues: CASSNRRGIHNEQFF.

The chain couples TRBV5-1 to TRBJ2-3; D is possibly TRBD1 (5 bases). Trimming removed 0 bases from V and 2 bases from J, with 10 bases in between. This CDR3 is 15 amino acids long. Germline assignment: CDR1 SGHRS and CDR2 YFSETQ. The CDR3 DNA reads as TGCGCCAGCAGCTTGGAAGGGGCTCACACAGATACGCAGTATTTT. The encoded protein is CASSLEGAHTDTQYF.

The V and J genes are TRBV7-7 and TRBJ2-2; D call uncertain. The CDR3 has 12 residues. Deletions cut 11 bases from V and 3 bases from J, with 10 bases between. The germline V gene has CDR1 SSHAT and CDR2 FNYEAQ (reference sequence). CDR3 in DNA: TGTGCCCAAGGGTCGGACACCGGGGAGCTGTTTTTT. Encoded protein: CAQGSDTGELFF.